Listed below are T cell receptor beta chains from one sample, sequenced in a study of human T cells and chemical hapten exposure. MiXCR, run by TCRdb on the RACE reads, gives a single entry per CDR3 protein. The sample lists approximately 52,000 distinct CDR3 sequences, approximately 11% occurring once. Sequences were derived from whole blood, sampled in connection with sensitization to the hapten diphenylcyclopropenone (DPC). These receptors were obtained from a woman aged 40 to 50 with alopecia areata. Some clones in this sample may be carry-over from other donors' samples. Both conserved end residues are part of each CDR3. The D gene is left open where the match is weak. The size of a clone is reported for some rows only, either as once, few or many, or as a class for expanded clones.

TRBJ1-2 | TRBV7-9 | few | - | TGTGCCAGCAGCTTAGACCCAACGCAGGGCTACACCTTC | CASSLDPTQGYTF
TRBJ1-5 | TRBV2 | few | TRBD1 | TGTGCCAGCAGCCCGACAGGGGGTGTTCGTGGTCAGCCCCAGCATTTT | CASSPTGGVRGQPQHF
TRBJ1-5 | TRBV7-8 | many | - | TGTGCCAGCAGCTTACGGGGGGGTCAGCCCCAGCATTTT | CASSLRGGQPQHF
TRBJ2-3 | TRBV2 | many | - | TGTGCCAGCAGTCCGACAGAAAGCACAGATACGCAGTATTTT | CASSPTESTDTQYF
TRBJ2-3 | TRBV11-2 | few | - | TGTGCCAGCAGCTTATTCCACCTTAGCACAGATACGCAGTATTTT | CASSLFHLSTDTQYF
TRBJ1-1 | TRBV6-2/TRBV6-3 | many | TRBD1 | TGTGCCAGCAGCCGACAGGGAGACACTGAAGCTTTCTTT | CASSRQGDTEAFF
TRBJ2-3 | TRBV30 | few | - | TGTGCCTGGAGTATGGGACTTCCTCCTGGCACAGATACGCAGTATTTT | CAWSMGLPPGTDTQYF
TRBJ2-3 | TRBV24-1 | - | - | TGTGCCACCAGTGAGGAGACAATTACGTTCGGCACAGATACGCAGTATTTT | CATSEETITFGTDTQYF
TRBJ2-1 | TRBV5-1 | many | TRBD2 | TGCGCCAGCAGCTGGGAGATTACTAGCGGCGATGAGCAGTTCTTC | CASSWEITSGDEQFF
TRBJ1-1 | TRBV18 | many | - | TGTGCCAGCTCACCCGGACAGTACCGTGAAGCTTTCTTT | CASSPGQYREAFF
TRBJ1-1 | TRBV7-9 | many | TRBD1 | TGTGCCAGCAGCTGGGGACAGTCGAACACTGAAGCTTTCTTT | CASSWGQSNTEAFF
TRBJ1-1 | TRBV7-6 | - | - | TGTGCCAGCAGCTTAGCGATGGGCACTGAAGCTTTCTTT | CASSLAMGTEAFF
TRBJ1-6 | TRBV4-3 | medium-sized | - | TGCGCCAGCAGCCAAGACCCTACAGGGTCTACTTCACCCCTCCACTTT | CASSQDPTGSTSPLHF
TRBJ2-1 | TRBV28 | - | - | TGTGCCAGCAGTATTCACAATGAGCAGTTCTTC | CASSIHNEQFF
TRBJ2-1 | TRBV5-4 | few | - | TGTGCCAGCATCCTCATAGCGAGGGGGTCTGGGGAGCAGTTCTTC | CASILIARGSGEQFF
TRBJ2-1 | TRBV5-1 | few | TRBD1 | TGCGCCAGCAGATTGGGACAGGGGGCCGGGAATGAGCAGTTCTTC | CASRLGQGAGNEQFF
TRBJ2-7 | TRBV19 | few | - | TGTGCCAGTAGTATAGACTCCCTTTCCCGGGGCTTCTACGAGCAGTACTTC | CASSIDSLSRGFYEQYF
TRBJ2-1 | TRBV4-1 | - | - | TGCGCCAGCAGCCAAGTGGGACGGGATGAGCAGTTCTTC | CASSQVGRDEQFF
TRBJ2-7 | TRBV18 | few | - | TGTGCCAGCTCACCACCAACTGCGACAGCGTACGAGCAGTACTTC | CASSPPTATAYEQYF
TRBJ2-1 | TRBV10-3 | - | TRBD2 | TGTGCCATCAGTGGGACTAGCGGGTCCTACAATGAGCAGTTCTTC | CAISGTSGSYNEQFF
TRBJ1-2 | TRBV29-1 | - | - | TGCAGCGTTGAGAGGGGCCCCGAGGATGGCTACACCTTC | CSVERGPEDGYTF
TRBJ2-7 | TRBV12-3/TRBV12-4 | few | TRBD1 | TGTGCCAGCAGCCCAACCGGGACAGGGGGCTACGAGCAGTACTTC | CASSPTGTGGYEQYF
TRBJ1-5 | TRBV7-9 | once | - | TGTGCCAGCAGCTTAGCCACAGCATACCAGCCCCAGCATTTT | CASSLATAYQPQHF
TRBJ2-7 | TRBV11-2 | - | TRBD1 | TGTGCCAGCAGCCGGGACAGGGAGGGCGAGCAGTACTTC | CASSRDREGEQYF
TRBJ1-4 | TRBV15 | - | - | TGTGCCACCAGCACCTCCGGGACGGCCTTTAGCGAAAAACTGTTTTTT | CATSTSGTAFSEKLFF
TRBJ1-1 | TRBV27 | - | - | TGTGCCAGCAGTTTATCCGGGACGCAAGAAGCTTTCTTT | CASSLSGTQEAFF
TRBJ2-7 | TRBV28 | few | - | TGTGCCAGCAGTTTATCAGGGCGTGAGCAGTACTTC | CASSLSGREQYF
TRBJ1-2 | TRBV20-1 | few | - | TGCAGTGCTACCACTATGGAGGGCTACACCTTC | CSATTMEGYTF
TRBJ2-7 | TRBV20-1 | few | - | TGCAGTGCTAGCCGGGCAACAGGTCCCGAGCAGTACTTC | CSASRATGPEQYF
TRBJ1-6 | TRBV13 | - | TRBD1 | TGTGCCAGCAGCCTGACCCGGACAGGCTATTCACCCCTCCACTTT | CASSLTRTGYSPLHF
TRBJ2-1 | TRBV10-2 | many | TRBD2 | TGCGCCAGCAGTCCCGGGACTAGCGGCTACAATGAGCAGTTCTTC | CASSPGTSGYNEQFF
TRBJ2-1 | TRBV2 | - | TRBD1 | TGTGCCGGTACACAGGGGTCTAGCTCCTACAATGAGCAGTTCTTC | CAGTQGSSSYNEQFF
TRBJ2-7 | TRBV28 | many | TRBD1 | TGTGCCAGCAGTTTATGGCAGGGGGAGTACGAGCAGTACTTC | CASSLWQGEYEQYF
TRBJ1-1 | TRBV18 | many | - | TGTGCCAGCTCACCGGGACAAGGTAACACTGAAGCTTTCTTT | CASSPGQGNTEAFF
TRBJ2-7 | TRBV10-3 | - | - | TGTGCCATCGGCAACTCCGAGCAGTACTTC | CAIGNSEQYF
TRBJ2-7 | TRBV6-6 | - | TRBD1 | TGTGCCAGCAGTGGACGGACAGGTGCCCTCTACGAGCAGTACTTC | CASSGRTGALYEQYF
TRBJ2-7 | TRBV12-3/TRBV12-4 | - | TRBD1 | TGTGCCAGCAGTTCCATGACAGGGCACGAGCAGTACTTC | CASSSMTGHEQYF
TRBJ2-2 | TRBV7-3 | many | - | TGTGCCAGCAGCTCCGGGGCGAACACCGGGGAGCTGTTTTTT | CASSSGANTGELFF
TRBJ1-1 | TRBV11-2 | few | - | TGTGCCAGCAGCCCCGGACTGGGTCCAAACACTGAAGCTTTCTTT | CASSPGLGPNTEAFF
TRBJ2-2 | TRBV3-1 | many | - | TGTGCCAGCAGCCGGGGCGGGGACAACACCGGGGAGCTGTTTTTT | CASSRGGDNTGELFF
TRBJ1-1 | TRBV6-2/TRBV6-3 | many | - | TGTGCCAGCAGTTCTCGGGGCGGTTGGACTGAAGCTTTCTTT | CASSSRGGWTEAFF
TRBJ2-7 | TRBV28 | few | - | TGTGCCAGCACACCCCAGGACTCAGGTTCCTACGAGCAGTACTTC | CASTPQDSGSYEQYF
TRBJ2-2 | TRBV7-8 | - | - | TGTGCCAGCAGCAAACAGGGTTGGGACACCGGGGAGCTGTTTTTT | CASSKQGWDTGELFF
TRBJ1-6 | TRBV28 | - | - | TGTGCCAGCAGGGCGGGACGGAATAATTCACCCCTCCACTTT | CASRAGRNNSPLHF
TRBJ2-7 | TRBV4-1 | few | - | TGCGCCAGCAGCCAAGAGGGCGTACCCTTCCACGAGCAGTACTTC | CASSQEGVPFHEQYF